The rows below give T cell receptor beta chains drawn from one sample of a study of T-cell reconstitution after alpha-beta-depleted transplantation in children. Using its own MiXCR run on the PCR reads, TCRdb lists one record per CDR3 protein. The data show roughly 30,000 distinct CDR3 sequences, around 7% seen once. The starting material was peripheral blood, obtained 60 days after TCRalphabeta/CD19-depleted stem cell transplant. The receptor set was obtained from a child under two years old who had a stem cell transplant for acute myeloid leukemia, so the T cells may come from the graft donor. The CDR3 runs from the conserved cysteine through the conserved F or W. The D gene is left open where the match is weak. A clone size is listed for some rows: how often the clone was seen (once, few, many), or a class if it is expanded.

j_gene: TRBJ2-3; v_gene: TRBV25-1; abundance: many; d_gene: TRBD2; CDR3aa: CAISCVRLAGGRSDTQYF; CDR3nt: TGTGCCATCTCTTGCGTCCGTCTAGCGGGGGGGAGATCAGATACGCAGTATTTT
j_gene: TRBJ1-1; v_gene: TRBV3-1; abundance: many; d_gene: -; CDR3aa: CASNGAQGDTEAFF; CDR3nt: TGTGCCAGCAACGGGGCACAGGGAGACACTGAAGCTTTCTTT
j_gene: TRBJ1-1; v_gene: TRBV27; abundance: -; d_gene: -; CDR3aa: CASSFRQADTEAFF; CDR3nt: TGTGCCAGCAGTTTCCGACAGGCCGACACTGAAGCTTTCTTT
j_gene: TRBJ1-5; v_gene: TRBV7-2; abundance: many; d_gene: -; CDR3aa: CASSLVSDQPQHF; CDR3nt: TGTGCCAGCAGCTTAGTTTCTGATCAGCCCCAGCATTTT
j_gene: TRBJ2-5; v_gene: TRBV9; abundance: many; d_gene: TRBD2; CDR3aa: CASSVASGGQETQYF; CDR3nt: TGTGCCAGCAGCGTAGCCAGCGGGGGGCAAGAGACCCAGTACTTC
j_gene: TRBJ1-3; v_gene: TRBV28; abundance: few; d_gene: -; CDR3aa: CASSAGAAKNTIYF; CDR3nt: TGTGCCAGCTCTGCCGGGGCAGCGAAAAACACCATATATTTT
j_gene: TRBJ2-7; v_gene: TRBV7-9; abundance: many; d_gene: -; CDR3aa: CASSSVSGEQYF; CDR3nt: TGTGCCAGCAGCTCCGTCTCGGGGGAGCAGTACTTC
j_gene: TRBJ1-2; v_gene: TRBV24-1; abundance: many; d_gene: -; CDR3aa: CATSPKDSRGYTF; CDR3nt: TGTGCCACCAGCCCTAAGGACAGCCGAGGCTACACCTTC
j_gene: TRBJ2-5; v_gene: TRBV6-2/TRBV6-3; abundance: many; d_gene: -; CDR3aa: CASSLFRGPETQYF; CDR3nt: TGTGCCAGCAGCCTGTTCAGGGGTCCAGAGACCCAGTACTTC
j_gene: TRBJ1-2; v_gene: TRBV28; abundance: many; d_gene: -; CDR3aa: CASRQPNYGYTF; CDR3nt: TGTGCCAGCAGGCAGCCTAACTATGGCTACACCTTC
j_gene: TRBJ1-3; v_gene: TRBV28; abundance: many; d_gene: TRBD1; CDR3aa: CASRTGPYSGNTIYF; CDR3nt: TGTGCCAGCCGGACAGGGCCATACTCTGGAAACACCATATATTTT
j_gene: TRBJ1-1; v_gene: TRBV2; abundance: many; d_gene: TRBD1; CDR3aa: CASITLTGTAEAFF; CDR3nt: TGTGCCAGCATTACTCTCACCGGGACAGCTGAAGCTTTCTTT
j_gene: TRBJ2-1; v_gene: TRBV27; abundance: many; d_gene: -; CDR3aa: CASSKGDPSYNEQFF; CDR3nt: TGTGCCAGCAGTAAAGGGGACCCTTCCTACAATGAGCAGTTCTTC
j_gene: TRBJ2-3; v_gene: TRBV7-9; abundance: many; d_gene: -; CDR3aa: CASSSDSPSTDTQYF; CDR3nt: TGTGCCAGCAGTTCGGACAGCCCTAGCACAGATACGCAGTATTTT
j_gene: TRBJ2-1; v_gene: TRBV5-6; abundance: many; d_gene: -; CDR3aa: CASSLGAGWNEQFF; CDR3nt: TGTGCCAGCAGCTTGGGGGCGGGGTGGAATGAGCAGTTCTTC
j_gene: TRBJ2-1; v_gene: TRBV27; abundance: many; d_gene: TRBD2; CDR3aa: CASSSILAGGNNEQFF; CDR3nt: TGTGCCAGCAGTTCCATCCTAGCGGGAGGGAACAATGAGCAGTTCTTC
j_gene: TRBJ2-4; v_gene: TRBV2; abundance: many; d_gene: -; CDR3aa: CASRDLSINIQYF; CDR3nt: TGTGCCAGCAGGGACCTTTCTATAAACATTCAGTACTTC
j_gene: TRBJ1-2; v_gene: TRBV4-2; abundance: many; d_gene: -; CDR3aa: CASSQVDGGAYGYTF; CDR3nt: TGTGCCAGCAGCCAAGTGGATGGGGGGGCCTATGGCTACACCTTC
j_gene: TRBJ2-1; v_gene: TRBV7-9; abundance: many; d_gene: -; CDR3aa: CASSPWGDMSSYNEQFF; CDR3nt: TGTGCCAGCAGCCCCTGGGGGGACATGAGCTCCTACAATGAGCAGTTCTTC
j_gene: TRBJ1-4; v_gene: TRBV29-1; abundance: many; d_gene: -; CDR3aa: CSVVRLSNEKLFF; CDR3nt: TGCAGCGTTGTGAGACTATCTAATGAAAAACTGTTTTTT
j_gene: TRBJ2-7; v_gene: TRBV4-2; abundance: many; d_gene: -; CDR3aa: CASSLGGSGSYEQYF; CDR3nt: TGTGCCAGCAGCCTCGGCGGTAGCGGATCCTACGAGCAGTACTTC
j_gene: TRBJ2-2; v_gene: TRBV10-3; abundance: many; d_gene: -; CDR3aa: CAVAVANTGELFF; CDR3nt: TGTGCCGTAGCGGTCGCGAACACCGGGGAGCTGTTTTTT
j_gene: TRBJ1-1; v_gene: TRBV24-1; abundance: many; d_gene: TRBD1; CDR3aa: CATSGTGRMTEAFF; CDR3nt: TGTGCCACCAGTGGGACAGGGAGGATGACTGAAGCTTTCTTT
j_gene: TRBJ2-5; v_gene: TRBV6-5; abundance: many; d_gene: -; CDR3aa: CASSYSGRGETQYF; CDR3nt: TGTGCCAGCAGTTACTCCGGAAGGGGGGAGACCCAGTACTTC
j_gene: TRBJ2-1; v_gene: TRBV7-9; abundance: many; d_gene: -; CDR3aa: CASSPRELRSSYNEQFF; CDR3nt: TGTGCCAGCAGCCCCCGGGAGTTGCGGAGCTCCTACAATGAGCAGTTCTTC
j_gene: TRBJ2-1; v_gene: TRBV10-3; abundance: many; d_gene: TRBD2; CDR3aa: CAILAGGRNEQFF; CDR3nt: TGTGCCATCTTAGCGGGGGGGCGGAATGAGCAGTTCTTC
j_gene: TRBJ1-2; v_gene: TRBV10-3; abundance: many; d_gene: -; CDR3aa: CAISESGTGPYGYTF; CDR3nt: TGTGCCATCAGTGAGTCGGGCACAGGGCCTTACGGCTACACCTTC
j_gene: TRBJ2-1; v_gene: TRBV2; abundance: many; d_gene: TRBD2; CDR3aa: CASSETHSWAGGPYNEQFF; CDR3nt: TGTGCCAGCAGTGAAACCCACAGTTGGGCGGGGGGACCCTACAATGAGCAGTTCTTC
j_gene: TRBJ1-2; v_gene: TRBV7-9; abundance: many; d_gene: -; CDR3aa: CASSLTGTGYTF; CDR3nt: TGTGCCAGCAGCCTCACGGGGACGGGCTACACCTTC
j_gene: TRBJ2-6; v_gene: TRBV24-1; abundance: many; d_gene: -; CDR3aa: CATSDLEPLDSGANVLTF; CDR3nt: TGTGCCACCAGTGATTTAGAACCGCTGGACTCTGGGGCCAACGTCCTGACTTTC
j_gene: TRBJ2-2; v_gene: TRBV20-1; abundance: many; d_gene: -; CDR3aa: CSATGLQNTGELFF; CDR3nt: TGCAGTGCCACGGGACTGCAGAACACCGGGGAGCTGTTTTTT
j_gene: TRBJ2-3; v_gene: TRBV7-9; abundance: many; d_gene: -; CDR3aa: CASSPGGDTQYF; CDR3nt: TGTGCCAGCAGCCCCGGGGGAGATACGCAGTATTTT
j_gene: TRBJ1-5; v_gene: TRBV9; abundance: many; d_gene: TRBD1; CDR3aa: CASSRQGAGNQPQHF; CDR3nt: TGTGCCAGCAGTCGACAGGGGGCTGGCAATCAGCCCCAGCATTTT
j_gene: TRBJ2-1; v_gene: TRBV4-3; abundance: many; d_gene: -; CDR3aa: CASSPRSEGEQFF; CDR3nt: TGCGCCAGCAGCCCCAGGTCTGAGGGCGAGCAGTTCTTC
j_gene: TRBJ2-5; v_gene: TRBV6-2/TRBV6-3; abundance: many; d_gene: -; CDR3aa: CASSYKTGYVWETQYF; CDR3nt: TGTGCCAGCAGTTACAAAACTGGCTATGTATGGGAGACCCAGTACTTC
j_gene: TRBJ2-3; v_gene: TRBV5-6; abundance: once; d_gene: -; CDR3aa: CASSPEPTDTQYF; CDR3nt: TGTGCCAGCAGCCCCGAGCCCACAGATACGCAGTATTTT
j_gene: TRBJ2-7; v_gene: TRBV11-2; abundance: many; d_gene: -; CDR3aa: CASSFGWGSYEQYF; CDR3nt: TGTGCCAGCAGCTTCGGTTGGGGTTCCTACGAGCAGTACTTC
j_gene: TRBJ1-2; v_gene: TRBV7-9; abundance: many; d_gene: -; CDR3aa: CASSPSGRIGGYTF; CDR3nt: TGTGCCAGCAGCCCCTCGGGAAGGATAGGCGGCTACACCTTC
j_gene: TRBJ2-7; v_gene: TRBV5-1; abundance: many; d_gene: -; CDR3aa: CASSLSKTEQYF; CDR3nt: TGCGCCAGCAGCTTGTCAAAAACCGAGCAGTACTTC
j_gene: TRBJ1-1; v_gene: TRBV6-2/TRBV6-3; abundance: many; d_gene: TRBD1; CDR3aa: CASSPGQGTNTEAFF; CDR3nt: TGTGCCAGCAGCCCAGGACAGGGGACGAACACTGAAGCTTTCTTT
j_gene: TRBJ1-2; v_gene: TRBV9; abundance: many; d_gene: -; CDR3aa: CASSDGARYTF; CDR3nt: TGTGCCAGCAGCGACGGGGCCCGCTACACCTTC
j_gene: TRBJ2-5; v_gene: TRBV7-2; abundance: many; d_gene: -; CDR3aa: CASSLPGPYQETQYF; CDR3nt: TGTGCCAGCAGCTTACCCGGCCCGTACCAAGAGACCCAGTACTTC
j_gene: TRBJ2-7; v_gene: TRBV4-3; abundance: many; d_gene: -; CDR3aa: CASSQQRFLYEQYF; CDR3nt: TGCGCCAGCAGCCAACAGCGCTTCCTTTACGAGCAGTACTTC
j_gene: TRBJ2-3; v_gene: TRBV5-1; abundance: many; d_gene: TRBD2; CDR3aa: CASSLEAGDTDTQYF; CDR3nt: TGCGCCAGCAGCTTGGAAGCGGGGGACACAGATACGCAGTATTTT
j_gene: TRBJ2-7; v_gene: TRBV7-2; abundance: many; d_gene: -; CDR3aa: CASSLADSYEQYF; CDR3nt: TGTGCCAGCAGCTTAGCGGACAGCTACGAGCAGTACTTC
j_gene: TRBJ1-2; v_gene: TRBV7-9; abundance: many; d_gene: -; CDR3aa: CASSLRRDYGYTF; CDR3nt: TGTGCCAGCAGCTTACGGCGGGACTATGGCTACACCTTC
j_gene: TRBJ1-6; v_gene: TRBV10-3; abundance: many; d_gene: TRBD1; CDR3aa: CAISRSDRLNSPLHF; CDR3nt: TGTGCCATCAGCCGATCGGACAGGCTTAATTCACCCCTCCACTTT
j_gene: TRBJ2-1; v_gene: TRBV7-2; abundance: many; d_gene: -; CDR3aa: CASSLRSSYNEQFF; CDR3nt: TGTGCCAGCAGCTTGCGCAGCTCCTACAATGAGCAGTTCTTC
j_gene: TRBJ2-7; v_gene: TRBV5-1; abundance: many; d_gene: -; CDR3aa: CASSHGQGIADYEQYF; CDR3nt: TGCGCCAGCAGCCACGGGCAGGGGATTGCGGACTACGAGCAGTACTTC
j_gene: TRBJ2-7; v_gene: TRBV7-9; abundance: many; d_gene: TRBD1; CDR3aa: CASSWQGVYEQYF; CDR3nt: TGTGCCAGCAGCTGGCAGGGGGTCTACGAGCAGTACTTC
j_gene: TRBJ2-3; v_gene: TRBV12-5; abundance: many; d_gene: -; CDR3aa: CASGFGRAPDTQYF; CDR3nt: TGTGCTAGTGGTTTCGGGAGAGCTCCAGATACGCAGTATTTT
j_gene: TRBJ2-7; v_gene: TRBV5-1; abundance: many; d_gene: -; CDR3aa: CASSLQGRTSYEQYF; CDR3nt: TGCGCCAGCAGCTTGCAGGGACGGACCTCCTACGAGCAGTACTTC
j_gene: TRBJ2-5; v_gene: TRBV11-2; abundance: many; d_gene: -; CDR3aa: CASSLDRLRVQETQYF; CDR3nt: TGTGCCAGCAGCTTAGATCGGCTCAGGGTTCAAGAGACCCAGTACTTC